The sequence of this TCR beta chain was determined in a study of beta chain features in type 1 diabetes. Study results and limitations: In type 1 diabetes patients, VDJ junctions had fewer insertions; deletions at these junctions were more frequent.

Every isolated RNA sample was fully reverse transcribed, so sequencing captured expressed TCRB transcripts. Using immunoSEQ multiplex PCR, the repertoire was profiled, and TCRdb retains in-frame clones only, with some absent. The data show roughly 310,000 clones, around 10% seen once. A note on this clone: Its specificity is unknown.

This CDR3 has 15 amino acids. CDR1 SEHNR and CDR2 FQNEAQ come from the germline V gene (reference sequence). V lost 0 bases and J lost 6; bases outside the gene matches: 6. This TCR derives from a woman under 40 in good health. Sequencing was performed on naive CD4+ T cells from blood. The chain couples TRBV7-9 to TRBJ1-1; 8 bases fit TRBD1. CDR3 sequence reads: CASSLAGGTGAEAFF. CDR3 nucleotide sequence: TGTGCCAGCAGCTTAGCAGGTGGGACAGGAGCTGAAGCTTTCTTT.